Below, one TCR beta chain is given with its context. Its antigen is unidentified. Assay: immunoSEQ multiplex PCR; the TCRdb copy retains only in-frame clones and omits some. Here the sample spans hundreds of thousands of clones, approximately 73% being singletons. This entry belongs to a study of shared clonotypes between healthy human individuals. Study context: The study used three CD4 naive, three CD4 memory, two CD8 naive and one CD8 memory plate per donor.

Trimming took 2 bases from V and 7 from J, leaving 8 bases between them. The CDR3 totals 13 residues. CDR1 and CDR2 (germline): MNHNY, SVGAGI (reference sequence). Findings and limits, study-wide: All-four-donor shared clonotypes had higher generation probabilities than non-shared clonotypes did. Compared with memory subsets, naive subsets generally had larger estimated richness.

The specimen was memory CD4+ T cells sorted from blood. Stated subset: CD45RA-negative fraction. The source is a woman in her twenties or thirties in good health. The chain uses TRBV6-6 and TRBJ2-2; no definite D call. CDR3: CASSYRVNGELFF. The CDR3 region has the DNA TGTGCCAGCAGTTACAGGGTTAACGGGGAGCTGTTTTTT.